One sample yielded the 27 T cell receptor beta chains listed below, sequenced in a study of shared clonotypes between healthy human individuals. The protocol was immunoSEQ multiplex PCR, while the TCRdb copy is restricted to in-frame clones and leaves out a portion. The sample has about 600,000 clones, roughly 97% seen once. The sequencing sample was made of naive CD4+ T cells sorted from blood. The subset is: CD45RA+ positively selected. Every receptor here comes from a woman under 40 in good health.

The chain carries TRBV7-9 and TRBJ1-5, with D possibly being TRBD1 (6 bases). Germline loops: CDR1 SEHNR, CDR2 FQNEAQ (reference sequence). The CDR3 extends over 17 amino acids. With 1 base removed from V and 4 bases from J, the gap between germline ends came to 17 bases. Here the CDR3 DNA reads TGTGCCAGCAGCTTAGTTTTTGGGACACCGGAGAATCAGCCCCAGCATTTT. Translating gives CASSLVFGTPENQPQHF. Combining the CDR3 with reference TRBV7-9 and TRBJ1-5 gives the whole variable domain DTGVSQNPRHKITKRGQNVTFRCDPISEHNRLYWYRQTLGQGPEFLTYFQNEAQLEKSRLLSDRFSAERPKGSFSTLEIQRTEQGDSAMYLCASSLVFGTPENQPQHFGDGTRLSIL.

The V call is TRBV6-5, the J call TRBJ2-3; 8 nucleotides align to TRBD1. The J segment lost 5 bases and the V segment lost 4 bases, leaving 8 bases of the junction unmatched. CDR3 size: 15 residues. Looked up from germline, CDR1 is MNHEY and CDR2 is SVGAGI. CDR3 amino acids: CASSWTGKIRDTQYF. DNA for the CDR3: TGTGCCAGCAGTTGGACAGGGAAAATAAGAGATACGCAGTATTTT.

The rearrangement joins TRBV11-2 to TRBJ2-1; D perhaps matches TRBD1 (7 bases). V was clipped by 1 base and J by 9 bases, with 16 bases between them. The CDR3 is made up of 15 amino acids. CDR1 is SGHAT, CDR2 FQNNGV, per germline. CDR3 sequence reads: CASSLGRGTASEQFF. CDR3 coding DNA: TGTGCCAGCAGCTTAGGGAGGGGGACAGCAAGTGAGCAGTTCTTC.

The chain links TRBV29-1 to TRBJ2-2, with TRBD2 matching over 7 bases. Germline loops: CDR1 SQVTM, CDR2 ANQGSEA. This CDR3 comprises 13 residues. Trimming took 7 bases from V and 4 from J; bases not matched to a gene: 6. The CDR3 DNA reads as TGCAGCGCTCCTGCGGGAGTCACCGGGGAGCTGTTTTTT. This encodes CSAPAGVTGELFF.

Remarks on this clone: Sequence at one end of the junction differs from germline and may be a read error. The chain couples TRBV7-8 to TRBJ1-5; D not certain. Per the germline V gene, CDR1 is SGHVS and CDR2 is FQNEAQ. The CDR3 totals 13 residues. The CDR3 is CASSLEGIQAQHF. The CDR3 DNA reads as TGTGCCAGCAGCTTAGAGGGCATTCAGGCCCAGCATTTT.

The V gene is TRBV28, the J gene TRBJ1-1; no firm D call. The germline gives CDR1 MDHEN, CDR2 SYDVKM. V was shortened by 6 bases and J by 1 base, with 6 bases between the two germline ends. The CDR3 is 12 amino acids. CDR3 nucleotides: TGTGCCAGCAGGGAATCGAACACTGAAGCTTTCTTT. Translation gives CASRESNTEAFF. Variable domain in full (rest from reference TRBV28 and TRBJ1-1): DVKVTQSSRYLVKRTGEKVFLECVQDMDHENMFWYRQDPGLGLRLIYFSYDVKMKEKGDIPEGYSVSREKKERFSLILESASTNQTSMYLCASRESNTEAFFGQGTRLTVV.

The chain is built from TRBV6-1 and TRBJ1-3; D is ambiguous. The germline V and J ends were trimmed by 2 bases and 2 bases, with 10 bases remaining between them. Germline assignment: CDR1 MNHNS and CDR2 SASEGT. This CDR3 comprises 15 residues. As DNA, the CDR3 is TGTGCCAGCAGTGAAAGGAGGGTTCCTGGAAACACCATATATTTT. Translation gives CASSERRVPGNTIYF.

The chain is built from TRBV4-1 and TRBJ2-7; possibly TRBD1 for D (5 bases). CDR3 length: 15 residues. Trimming took 0 bases from V and 2 from J, leaving 11 bases between them. Germline CDR1 MGHRA, CDR2 YSYEKL. The CDR3 coding sequence is TGCGCCAGCAGCCAAGAACAGGTGCCTCCCTACGAGCAGTACTTC. Encoded protein: CASSQEQVPPYEQYF.

The chain couples TRBV19 to TRBJ1-5, with TRBD1 as a possible D gene (5 bases). This CDR3 is built from 15 residues. V shed 0 bases and J shed 7 bases, with 13 bases lying between them. The germline gives CDR1 LNHDA, CDR2 SQIVND (reference sequence). CDR3 in DNA: TGTGCCAGTAGTATAGATCGGCGGGACCAGCAGCCCCAGCATTTT. It encodes CASSIDRRDQQPQHF.

J is TRBJ2-5 and V is TRBV19; TRBD2 matches at 12 bases. The junction had 5 bases not matched to a gene; V was cut back by 0 bases and J by 6 bases. This CDR3 has 16 amino acids. Germline V gives CDR1 LNHDA, CDR2 SQIVND (reference sequence). DNA of the CDR3: TGTGCCAGTAGTATAGACCGACTAGCGGGAGTGCAGACCCAGTACTTC. It is translated as CASSIDRLAGVQTQYF.

The V gene is TRBV6-5, the J gene TRBJ2-1; 8 positions agree with TRBD1. Trimming cost V 10 bases and J 4 bases; bases outside gene matches: 12. The CDR3 extends over 15 amino acids. The germline gives CDR1 MNHEY, CDR2 SVGAGI. The chain's CDR3 is CAISSGGMGYNEQFF. CDR3 coding DNA: TGTGCCATTAGTTCAGGGGGCATGGGATACAATGAGCAGTTCTTC.

The CDR3 protein is CSVTRSLGNEQFF. The CDR3 bases are TGCAGCGTCACACGATCCCTTGGGAATGAGCAGTTCTTC. V usage is TRBV29-1 and J usage is TRBJ2-1; D is ambiguous. Germline V gene data show CDR1 as SQVTM and CDR2 as ANQGSEA. V lost 6 bases, J lost 7 bases, and 16 bases lay in between. This CDR3 spans 13 amino acids.

CDR3: CASSFNAPTGMIHEQYF. The CDR3 nucleotides read TGTGCCAGCAGCTTCAATGCTCCAACAGGGATGATTCACGAGCAGTACTTC. The chain is built from TRBV11-1 and TRBJ2-7; D may be TRBD1 (6 bases). The CDR3 has 17 amino acids. The V and J ends lost 3 bases and 5 bases respectively, with 23 bases between them. Germline V CDR1 and CDR2: SGHAT, FQDESV (reference sequence).

This chain joins TRBV2 and TRBJ2-5; 7 bases align to TRBD1. The V gene's germline CDR1 is SNHLY and CDR2 FYNNEI. V trimming: 11 bases; J trimming: 4 bases; junction bases outside the gene matches: 7. This CDR3 is 12 amino acids long. CDR3 in DNA: TGTGCCGGACGACAGGGTGGAGAGACCCAGTACTTC. Translation: CAGRQGGETQYF.

This rearrangement joins TRBV2 to TRBJ2-4; TRBD1 matches 7 bases. The J segment lost 6 bases and the V segment lost 5 bases, leaving 7 bases of the junction unmatched. From germline, CDR1 is SNHLY and CDR2 FYNNEI. The CDR3 runs to 14 residues. For the CDR3, the DNA is TGTGCCAGCAGTCGACAGGGATCCGGAAACATTCAGTACTTC. Amino acids: CASSRQGSGNIQYF.

As to this clone: Additional DNA sequences in this sample encode the identical CDR3. The chain employs TRBV18 and TRBJ1-5; D uncertain. The germline V gene encodes CDR1 KGHSH and CDR2 LQKENI. This CDR3 region has 14 residues. V was shortened by 3 bases and J by 4 bases, with 10 bases between the two germline ends. In DNA form, the CDR3 reads TGTGCCAGCTCACCGGGTCAGGAGAATCAGCCCCAGCATTTT. As protein: CASSPGQENQPQHF.

The CDR3: CATSRSWGITEAFF. The CDR3 region has the DNA TGTGCCACCAGCAGGAGCTGGGGTATCACTGAAGCTTTCTTT. The chain combines TRBV15 with TRBJ1-1; D remains ambiguous. Deletions cut 3 bases from V and 4 bases from J, with 12 bases between. In germline, CDR1 is LNHNV, CDR2 YYDKDF (reference sequence). The CDR3 has 14 residues.

The chain uses TRBV5-6 and TRBJ2-5, with D tentatively TRBD1 (6 bases). The end of the DNA is better explained by TRBJ2-7, so the J call may be wrong. CDR1 and CDR2 (germline): SGHDT, YYEEEE. The CDR3 consists of 14 residues. CDR3 nucleotide sequence: TGTGCCAGCAGCTTGTCCCAGGGGTTCCACGAGCAGTACTTC. It translates to CASSLSQGFHEQYF.

This chain connects TRBV15 to TRBJ1-5, with D perhaps TRBD1 (6 bases). CDR3 length: 15 residues. Trimming stripped 1 base from V and 0 bases from J, with 7 bases between. Germline V gives CDR1 LNHNV, CDR2 YYDKDF (reference sequence). The CDR3 DNA reads as TGTGCCACCAGCAGAGTGGGGGCTAGCAATCAGCCCCAGCATTTT. Amino acid sequence: CATSRVGASNQPQHF.

This clone appeared a single time. The chain recombines TRBV5-1 with TRBJ2-5, with D possibly matching TRBD1 (5 bases). V was pared by 3 bases and J by 5 bases, with 14 bases between. This CDR3 is built from 14 residues. In germline, CDR1 is SGHRS, CDR2 YFSETQ. CDR3 loop: CASSSVPRVETQYF. DNA of the CDR3: TGCGCCAGCAGCTCTGTCCCCAGGGTCGAGACCCAGTACTTC.

The J gene is TRBJ2-5, the V gene TRBV6-1, with a weak D call TRBD2 (5 bases). The germline V gene has CDR1 MNHNS and CDR2 SASEGT. V was clipped by 4 bases and J by 5 bases, with 20 bases between them. The CDR3 length is 16 residues. The CDR3 sequence: CASSAPGRGNRETQYF. For the CDR3, the DNA is TGTGCCAGCAGTGCCCCCGGGCGAGGGAATCGGGAGACCCAGTACTTC.

The chain joins TRBV27 to TRBJ2-1; 8 bases fit TRBD2. The CDR3 has 16 amino acids. Germline V lookup: CDR1 MNHEY, CDR2 SMNVEV (reference sequence). Losses at the gene ends were 7 bases for V and 6 bases for J; bases not matched to a gene: 14. CDR3 DNA: TGTGCCAGCACCTTTAGAGCGGGAGAGTCGACCAATGAGCAGTTCTTC. It specifies CASTFRAGESTNEQFF.

J is TRBJ2-1 and V is TRBV2, with 8 positions matching TRBD2. The CDR3 runs 15 residues. Unmatched junction bases numbered 7, after V lost 6 bases and J lost 3 bases. Per the germline V gene, CDR1 is SNHLY and CDR2 is FYNNEI. The CDR3 here is CASRSTSGVYNEQFF. As DNA, the CDR3 is TGTGCCAGCAGGTCCACTAGCGGAGTCTACAATGAGCAGTTCTTC. Full variable domain (rest looked up from reference TRBV2 and TRBJ2-1): EPEVTQTPSHQVTQMGQEVILRCVPISNHLYFYWYRQILGQKVEFLVSFYNNEISEKSEIFDDQFSVERPDGSNFTLKIRSTKLEDSAMYFCASRSTSGVYNEQFFGPGTRLTVL.

The genes are TRBV10-1 and TRBJ2-3; 10 bases match TRBD2. The germline gives CDR1 WNHNN, CDR2 SYGVQD (reference sequence). V lost 6 bases and J lost 6; bases outside the gene matches: 3. CDR3 size: 13 residues. The CDR3 is CASRASGSDTQYF. In DNA form, the CDR3 reads TGCGCCAGCAGGGCTAGCGGGAGTGATACGCAGTATTTT.

The chain links TRBV28 to TRBJ1-5; TRBD1 matches 7 bases. J was trimmed by 4 bases and V by 5 bases; bases with no gene match: 11. This CDR3 is 16 amino acids long. Germline assignment: CDR1 MDHEN and CDR2 SYDVKM. The CDR3 reads CASSPTLTGMNQPQHF. The CDR3 DNA follows: TGTGCCAGCAGTCCCACCCTGACAGGGATGAATCAGCCCCAGCATTTT.

The chain joins TRBV1 to TRBJ2-7; TRBD2 is the table's D call and was not checked against the DNA. TRBV1 is shown as a pseudogene. The CDR3 is made up of 16 amino acids. The CDR3 spells CTSSHRIATSVYEQYF. The CDR3 DNA is TGCACCAGCAGCCATAGAATTGCGACTAGCGTTTACGAGCAGTACTTC.

The V call is TRBV5-4, the J call TRBJ1-2, with D tentatively TRBD1 (5 bases). There are 16 residues in the CDR3. CDR1 and CDR2 (germline): SGHNT, YYREEE (reference sequence). Trimming took 0 bases from V and 5 from J, leaving 17 bases between them. The CDR3 DNA follows: TGTGCCAGCAGCTTGGTTGGGGAGCTAGGGGTGTATGGCTACACCTTC. Its protein is CASSLVGELGVYGYTF.